Listed below are T cell receptor beta chains from one sample, sequenced in a study of a mutant IDH1 vaccine in newly diagnosed glioma. Clones were read by immunoSEQ multiplex PCR, and TCRdb kept only the in-frame ones, dropping some. The sample includes around 30,000 clones, approximately 87% of them seen just once. No antigens are known for them. Source: PBMCs, taken from a glioma patient whose treatment included an IDH1 peptide vaccine. The receptors come from a woman aged 30 to 39 with glioma. Each CDR3 is given with its conserved first and last residue. Fields, in order: clone size, D gene, V gene, J gene, CDR3 protein, CDR3 DNA. The D gene is left open where the match is weak. Clone size is not always given. Where it is, it says once, few, many or a class for expanded clones.

>NA|NA|TRBV5-3|TRBJ2-5
CARSLARGPSETQYF
TGTGCCAGAAGCTTGGCCCGGGGGCCGTCGGAGACCCAGTACTTC
>NA|NA|TRBV5-5|TRBJ1-2
CASSSRGGNYGYTF
TGTGCCAGCAGCTCCCGGGGTGGTAACTATGGCTACACCTTC
>NA|NA|TRBV9|TRBJ1-1
CASSGMNTEAFF
TGTGCCAGCAGCGGAATGAACACTGAAGCTTTCTTT
>NA|NA|TRBV29-1|TRBJ2-1
CSVELPNEQFF
TGCAGCGTTGAGCTACCCAATGAGCAGTTCTTC
>NA|NA|TRBV7-6|TRBJ1-1
CASSLLLFIGGALGTEAFF
TGTGCCAGCAGCTTACTCCTCTTCATCGGGGGCGCCCTCGGGACTGAAGCTTTCTTT
>NA|TRBD2|TRBV9|TRBJ2-1
CASSVLGLAHNEQFF
TGTGCCAGCAGCGTTCTAGGACTAGCCCACAATGAGCAGTTCTTC
>NA|NA|TRBV29-1|TRBJ2-7
CSVGTVDAYEQYF
TGCAGCGTGGGGACTGTAGACGCCTACGAGCAGTACTTC
>NA|TRBD2|TRBV5-1|TRBJ2-1
CASAPGGGANEQFF
TGCGCCAGCGCTCCCGGCGGGGGGGCGAATGAGCAGTTCTTC
>NA|NA|TRBV7-2|TRBJ1-3
CASSLGWTLSGNTIYF
TGTGCCAGCAGCTTAGGTTGGACACTCTCTGGAAACACCATATATTTT
>once|TRBD1|TRBV6-5|TRBJ1-6
CASSSRSGTGSSPLHF
TGTGCCAGCAGTTCCCGAAGTGGGACAGGGTCCTCACCCCTCCACTTT
>NA|NA|TRBV7-2|TRBJ1-1
CASRQANTEAFF
TGTGCCAGCAGACAGGCGAACACTGAAGCTTTCTTT
>few|NA|TRBV6-5|TRBJ1-1
CASSGGNTEAFF
TGTGCCAGCAGTGGGGGGAACACTGAAGCTTTCTTT
>NA|NA|TRBV6-1|TRBJ2-3
CASSARQATDTQYF
TGTGCCAGCAGTGCCCGGCAGGCCACAGATACGCAGTATTTT
>NA|NA|TRBV2|TRBJ1-1
CASSENLGAKAFF
TGTGCCAGCAGTGAAAATCTTGGGGCGAAAGCTTTCTTT
>NA|TRBD1|TRBV5-1|TRBJ2-2
CASSRQGPDTGELFF
TGCGCCAGCAGCCGACAGGGGCCGGACACCGGGGAGCTGTTTTTT
>NA|TRBD1|TRBV29-1|TRBJ1-2
CSVGPDRAAYGYTF
TGCAGCGTAGGACCGGACAGGGCGGCCTATGGCTACACCTTC
>NA|NA|TRBV6-5|TRBJ1-1
CATWNTEAFF
TGTGCCACCTGGAACACTGAAGCTTTCTTT
>NA|NA|TRBV2|TRBJ1-5
CASSGESGNQPQHF
TGTGCCAGCAGTGGGGAATCGGGGAATCAGCCCCAGCATTTT
>NA|TRBD1|TRBV10-2|TRBJ1-6
CASSSGTGMSNSPLHF
TGCGCCAGCAGTTCCGGGACAGGGATGAGTAATTCACCCCTCCACTTT
>NA|NA|TRBV9|TRBJ2-5
CASSVSGYQETQYF
TGTGCCAGCAGTGTTAGCGGTTACCAAGAGACCCAGTACTTC
>NA|NA|TRBV7-9|TRBJ2-2
CASSLGPAAGELFF
TGTGCCAGCAGCTTAGGACCCGCCGCCGGGGAGCTGTTTTTT
>few|NA|TRBV9|TRBJ1-1
CASSAGGNTEAFF
TGTGCCAGCAGCGCCGGGGGGAACACTGAAGCTTTCTTT
>once|NA|TRBV19|TRBJ1-4
CASSIPPGNEKLFF
TGTGCCAGTAGTATTCCCCCAGGCAATGAAAAACTGTTTTTT
>NA|TRBD2|TRBV27|TRBJ2-1
CASRRGGPVNEQFF
TGTGCCAGCAGGCGGGGGGGGCCAGTCAATGAGCAGTTCTTC
>medium-sized|TRBD1|TRBV5-1|TRBJ2-1
CASSYGQGPAVF
TGCGCCAGCAGTTATGGACAGGGTCCTGCGGTCTTC
>NA|NA|TRBV12-1|TRBJ1-5
CASSPTRGVGNQPQHF
TGTGCCAGCAGCCCTACCCGGGGGGTGGGCAATCAGCCCCAGCATTTT
>NA|TRBD2|TRBV11-3|TRBJ2-1
CASSRFGVSGGFNEQFF
TGTGCCAGCAGCCGATTTGGGGTTAGCGGGGGGTTCAATGAGCAGTTCTTC
>few|TRBD2|TRBV5-6|TRBJ2-7
CASSLGAGYEQYF
TGTGCCAGCAGCTTGGGAGCGGGGTACGAGCAGTACTTC
>NA|NA|TRBV6-6|TRBJ1-1
CASTQISGGGTEAFF
TGTGCCAGCACCCAGATAAGTGGGGGGGGCACTGAAGCTTTCTTT
>once|NA|TRBV6-4|TRBJ2-5
CASPPWDNKETQYF
TGTGCCAGCCCGCCGTGGGACAATAAAGAGACCCAGTACTTC
>few|NA|TRBV7-2|TRBJ2-1
CASSLGGTVQFF
TGTGCCAGCAGCTTGGGCGGGACGGTGCAGTTCTTC
>few|NA|TRBV7-9|TRBJ1-4
CASSSQRHRDHGEKLFF
TGTGCCAGCAGCTCTCAAAGACACAGGGACCATGGAGAAAAACTGTTTTTT
>NA|NA|TRBV5-1|TRBJ2-5
CASTMGSQYQETQYF
TGCGCCAGCACTATGGGCAGCCAGTACCAAGAGACCCAGTACTTC
>NA|TRBD1|TRBV5-6|TRBJ2-7
CASSLPDRTYEQYF
TGTGCCAGCAGCTTGCCGGACAGGACTTACGAGCAGTACTTC
>NA|NA|TRBV5-6|TRBJ2-3
CASTATPRDTQYF
TGTGCCAGCACCGCCACGCCCCGGGATACGCAGTATTTT
>NA|NA|TRBV10-3|TRBJ1-5
CAISAAASNQPQHF
TGTGCCATCAGTGCGGCAGCTAGCAATCAGCCCCAGCATTTT
>NA|NA|TRBV6-1|TRBJ1-2
CASSELYGYTF
TGTGCCAGCAGTGAGCTCTATGGCTACACCTTC